This entry concerns a single T cell receptor beta chain. Its target is not known. This sample was included in a study of cytomegalovirus exposure and HLA in healthy donors. Regarding the study as a whole: In vitro testing confirmed a few CMV-associated chains as specific for CMV antigens. Presence/absence comparisons presumed near-even sequencing depth among donors. The classifier, whose performance was assessed in both the original and validation cohorts, reportedly diagnosed cytomegalovirus status with high specificity and sensitivity.

PCR used 60 Vbeta primers and 13 Jbeta primers. Repertoires were generated with immunoSEQ multiplex PCR, while TCRdb's copy carries only in-frame clones and drops some. The data show roughly 180,000 clones, with 80% seen just once and 1.3% held by the top ten. Donors were ostensibly healthy at sampling, although undocumented immune exposures were probable. There are 14 residues in the CDR3. CDR1 is WNHNN, CDR2 SYGVQD, per germline (reference sequence). The germline V and J ends were trimmed by 5 bases and 6 bases, with 13 bases remaining between them. The clonotype originates from a man aged 25 to 40 in good health and CMV-seronegative. The material sequenced was PBMCs. The chain combines TRBV10-1 with TRBJ2-2; perhaps TRBD1 as D (6 bases). CDR3 residues: CASSSQGTAGELFF. Written as DNA, the CDR3 is TGCGCCAGCAGTTCCCAGGGGACCGCCGGGGAGCTGTTTTTT.